This TCR beta chain was sequenced during a study of T cell responses to AZD1222 COVID-19 vaccine. CDR3 length equals 15 residues. Trimming shortened V by 3 bases and J by 0 bases, and 9 bases separated the two germline ends. CDR1 is MNHEY and CDR2 is SMNVEV in the germline V gene (reference sequence). Findings and limits, study-wide: Females made up more of the donors, who were largely white British, and clonal diversity may have come out too low. Repertoire sampling happened only post peak T cell response. Unmutated variant regions are reportedly the target of nearly half of TCRs that are spike-specific. Two AZD1222 doses significantly raised spike-specific TCR breadth and depth over controls.

On this clone: Its cognate antigen is unknown.

Clones were sequenced by immunoSEQ multiplex PCR, and TCRdb holds only the in-frame ones, with some missing. The data contain about 120,000 clones, around 87% of them seen just once; the ten biggest clones take up roughly 12%. The specimen was peripheral blood, collected on day 0 of AZD1222 vaccination. This receptor was obtained from an adult in good health. This chain joins TRBV27 and TRBJ2-1; D call uncertain. CDR3 loop: CASSLEYNSYNEQFF. CDR3 DNA sequence: TGTGCCAGCAGTTTGGAGTACAACTCCTACAATGAGCAGTTCTTC.